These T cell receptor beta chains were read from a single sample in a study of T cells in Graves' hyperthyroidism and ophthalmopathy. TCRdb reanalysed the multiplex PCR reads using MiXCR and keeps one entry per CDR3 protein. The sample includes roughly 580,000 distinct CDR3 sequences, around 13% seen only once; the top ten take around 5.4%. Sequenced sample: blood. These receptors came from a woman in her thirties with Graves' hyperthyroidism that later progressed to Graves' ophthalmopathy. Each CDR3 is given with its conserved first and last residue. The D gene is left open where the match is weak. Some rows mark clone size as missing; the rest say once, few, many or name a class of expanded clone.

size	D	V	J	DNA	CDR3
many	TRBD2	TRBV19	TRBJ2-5	TGTGCCAGTAGTATAGGCGGGAGCGGAAACCAAGAGACCCAGTACTTC	CASSIGGSGNQETQYF
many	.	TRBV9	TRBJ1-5	TGTGCCAGCAGCGTATCTTCGGATAGCAATCAGCCCCAGCATTTT	CASSVSSDSNQPQHF
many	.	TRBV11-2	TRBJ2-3	TGTGCCAGCAGCCGACGCCTACTATCAGATACGCAGTATTTT	CASSRRLLSDTQYF
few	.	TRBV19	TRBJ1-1	TGTGCCAGTAGTATCGGAGGGGCATTGAACACTGAAGCTTTCTTT	CASSIGGALNTEAFF
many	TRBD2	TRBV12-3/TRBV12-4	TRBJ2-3	TGTGCCAGCAGCATAGGACTAGCGGGCTTCCCCCGAGATACGCAGTATTTT	CASSIGLAGFPRDTQYF
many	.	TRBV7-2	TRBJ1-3	TGTGCCAGCAGCTTAGGGGACATATACTCTGGAAACACCATATATTTT	CASSLGDIYSGNTIYF
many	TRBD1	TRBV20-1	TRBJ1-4	TGCAGTGCTAGAGATTTTAAAGGGACAGCTAATGAAAAACTGTTTTTT	CSARDFKGTANEKLFF
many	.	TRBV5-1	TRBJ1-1	TGCGCCAGCAGGACAGGCAGGGACACTGAAGCTTTCTTT	CASRTGRDTEAFF
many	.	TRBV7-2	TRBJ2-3	TGTGCCAGCAGTAGTACGCGTGTGAGCACAGATACGCAGTATTTT	CASSSTRVSTDTQYF
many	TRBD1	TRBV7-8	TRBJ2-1	TGTGCCAGCAGCTGGGGGACAGCCAATGAGCAGTTCTTC	CASSWGTANEQFF
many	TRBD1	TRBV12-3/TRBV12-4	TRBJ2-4	TGTGCCAGCAGTCCGGACATCTCAGGGGGAAACATTCAGTACTTC	CASSPDISGGNIQYF
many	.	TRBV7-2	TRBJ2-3	TGTGCCAGCAGCTTACCGAAGGGTGGCTACCAAGGGTCAGATACGCAGTATTTT	CASSLPKGGYQGSDTQYF
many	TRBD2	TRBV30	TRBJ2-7	TGTGCCTGGAGTGCCGGGAGGGACTACCCGCTGCAGCAGTACTTC	CAWSAGRDYPLQQYF
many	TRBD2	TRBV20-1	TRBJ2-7	TGCAGTGCGCCCGGGACTAGCGGCTACGAGCAGTACTTC	CSAPGTSGYEQYF
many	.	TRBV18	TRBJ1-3	TGTGCCAGCTCACCTTCAGGGGTAGCGACTGGAAACACCATATATTTT	CASSPSGVATGNTIYF
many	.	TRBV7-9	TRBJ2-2	TGTGCCAGCAGCCCCCCCAGAGGCGGGGAGCTGTTTTTT	CASSPPRGGELFF
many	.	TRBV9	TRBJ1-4	TGTGCCAGCAGCGTAGAAATGGGATTAGCTAATGAAAAACTGTTTTTT	CASSVEMGLANEKLFF
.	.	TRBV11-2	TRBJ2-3	TGTGCCAGCAGCTTCCGAGGGATTAACACAGATACGCAGTATTTT	CASSFRGINTDTQYF
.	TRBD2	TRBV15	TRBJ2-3	TGTGCCACCAGCAGAGGACTAGCGGGGCCCACAGATACGCAGTATTTT	CATSRGLAGPTDTQYF
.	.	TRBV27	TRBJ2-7	TGTGCCAGCAGTCGCTCAACTTTGGAGCAGTACTTC	CASSRSTLEQYF
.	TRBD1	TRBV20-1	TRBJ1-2	TGCAGTGCTAGGGGTACCGGGACAGGGTATTGGGACGGCTACACCTTC	CSARGTGTGYWDGYTF
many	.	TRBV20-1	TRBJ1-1	TGCAGTGCTGGAGAAGCTCTCTCGTCGGTAATTGAAGCTTTCTTT	CSAGEALSSVIEAFF
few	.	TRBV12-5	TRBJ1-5	TGTGCTAGTGGTTTATCGGGGGGCTCGAATCAGCCCCAGCATTTT	CASGLSGGSNQPQHF
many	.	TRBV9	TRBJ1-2	TGTGCCAGCAGCCTGCCGGACATCGCTAACTATGGCTACACCTTC	CASSLPDIANYGYTF
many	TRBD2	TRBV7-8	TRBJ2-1	TGTGCCAGCAGCTTAGAAGCGGGAGCCGGCAATGAGCAGTTCTTC	CASSLEAGAGNEQFF
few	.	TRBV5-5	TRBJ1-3	TGTGCCAGCACCGTGGGGCTCTCTGGAAACACCATATATTTT	CASTVGLSGNTIYF
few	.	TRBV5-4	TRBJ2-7	TGTGCCTCTTCCGAGGGGCTAGCCGGAGGGGAGGAGCAGTACTTC	CASSEGLAGGEEQYF
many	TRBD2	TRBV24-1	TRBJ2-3	TGTGCCACCAGTGATTTCAGCGGGAGTAGCACAGATACGCAGTATTTT	CATSDFSGSSTDTQYF
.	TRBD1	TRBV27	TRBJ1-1	TGTGCCAGCAGTTTCCCCGGGGCGACAGGGGGAGAAGCTTTCTTT	CASSFPGATGGEAFF
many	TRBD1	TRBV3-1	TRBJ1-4	TGTGCCAGCAGCCCCAGGGGGACCGGTGAAAAACTGTTTTTT	CASSPRGTGEKLFF
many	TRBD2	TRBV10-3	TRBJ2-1	TGTGCCATCAGTGAGCCCCAAGGCGGGAGTGAGCAGTTCTTC	CAISEPQGGSEQFF
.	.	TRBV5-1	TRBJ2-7	TGCGCCAGCAGCGAGGGGGATATGGGAGCCTACGAGCAGTACTTC	CASSEGDMGAYEQYF
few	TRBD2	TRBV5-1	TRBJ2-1	TGCGCCAGCAGCTTGGTAGCGGGAGGATCCAATGAGCAGTTCTTC	CASSLVAGGSNEQFF
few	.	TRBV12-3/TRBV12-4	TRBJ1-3	TGTGCCAGCAGCGGCCGAGGAGCGGGGGGCGCGGGTGGAAACACCATATATTTT	CASSGRGAGGAGGNTIYF
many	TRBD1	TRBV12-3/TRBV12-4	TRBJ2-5	TGTGCCAGCAGTTACCTACAGGGGGCAGAGGAGACCCAGTACTTC	CASSYLQGAEETQYF
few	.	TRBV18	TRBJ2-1	TGTGCCAGCTCACCGGCCAGGGTGGAGTTCTGGGATGAGCAGTTCTTC	CASSPARVEFWDEQFF
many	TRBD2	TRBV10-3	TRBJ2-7	TGTGCCATCAGGGGTAGCGGGGTCTCCTACGAGCAGTACTTC	CAIRGSGVSYEQYF
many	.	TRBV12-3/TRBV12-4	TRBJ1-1	TGTGCCAGCAGTTTCCGCACCTCCGTGAACACTGAAGCTTTCTTT	CASSFRTSVNTEAFF
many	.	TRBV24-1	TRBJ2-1	TGTGCCACCAGTGATTCTCCCTCGGGGTACAATGAGCAGTTCTTC	CATSDSPSGYNEQFF
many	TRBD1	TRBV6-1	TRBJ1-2	TGTGCCAGCAGCGGGCAACCGGGACAGGGTGCCTATGGCTACACCTTC	CASSGQPGQGAYGYTF
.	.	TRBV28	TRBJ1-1	TGTGCCAGCAGTTCTTCCGGCGCTTTCTTT	CASSSSGAFF
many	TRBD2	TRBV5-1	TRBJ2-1	TGCGCCAGCAGCTTCCAAAGCGGGGGCACCTACAATGAGCAGTTCTTC	CASSFQSGGTYNEQFF
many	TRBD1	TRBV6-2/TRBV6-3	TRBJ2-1	TGTGCCAGCAGTAGGAGGACAGGTGGGGATGAGCAGTTCTTC	CASSRRTGGDEQFF
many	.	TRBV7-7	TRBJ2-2	TGTGCTAGCAGCTTAGCCCCGGGCCCATACACCGGGGAGCTGTTTTTT	CASSLAPGPYTGELFF
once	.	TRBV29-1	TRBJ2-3	TGCAGCGCAATTACAGGGGAGGTATTGGCAGATACGCAGTATTTT	CSAITGEVLADTQYF